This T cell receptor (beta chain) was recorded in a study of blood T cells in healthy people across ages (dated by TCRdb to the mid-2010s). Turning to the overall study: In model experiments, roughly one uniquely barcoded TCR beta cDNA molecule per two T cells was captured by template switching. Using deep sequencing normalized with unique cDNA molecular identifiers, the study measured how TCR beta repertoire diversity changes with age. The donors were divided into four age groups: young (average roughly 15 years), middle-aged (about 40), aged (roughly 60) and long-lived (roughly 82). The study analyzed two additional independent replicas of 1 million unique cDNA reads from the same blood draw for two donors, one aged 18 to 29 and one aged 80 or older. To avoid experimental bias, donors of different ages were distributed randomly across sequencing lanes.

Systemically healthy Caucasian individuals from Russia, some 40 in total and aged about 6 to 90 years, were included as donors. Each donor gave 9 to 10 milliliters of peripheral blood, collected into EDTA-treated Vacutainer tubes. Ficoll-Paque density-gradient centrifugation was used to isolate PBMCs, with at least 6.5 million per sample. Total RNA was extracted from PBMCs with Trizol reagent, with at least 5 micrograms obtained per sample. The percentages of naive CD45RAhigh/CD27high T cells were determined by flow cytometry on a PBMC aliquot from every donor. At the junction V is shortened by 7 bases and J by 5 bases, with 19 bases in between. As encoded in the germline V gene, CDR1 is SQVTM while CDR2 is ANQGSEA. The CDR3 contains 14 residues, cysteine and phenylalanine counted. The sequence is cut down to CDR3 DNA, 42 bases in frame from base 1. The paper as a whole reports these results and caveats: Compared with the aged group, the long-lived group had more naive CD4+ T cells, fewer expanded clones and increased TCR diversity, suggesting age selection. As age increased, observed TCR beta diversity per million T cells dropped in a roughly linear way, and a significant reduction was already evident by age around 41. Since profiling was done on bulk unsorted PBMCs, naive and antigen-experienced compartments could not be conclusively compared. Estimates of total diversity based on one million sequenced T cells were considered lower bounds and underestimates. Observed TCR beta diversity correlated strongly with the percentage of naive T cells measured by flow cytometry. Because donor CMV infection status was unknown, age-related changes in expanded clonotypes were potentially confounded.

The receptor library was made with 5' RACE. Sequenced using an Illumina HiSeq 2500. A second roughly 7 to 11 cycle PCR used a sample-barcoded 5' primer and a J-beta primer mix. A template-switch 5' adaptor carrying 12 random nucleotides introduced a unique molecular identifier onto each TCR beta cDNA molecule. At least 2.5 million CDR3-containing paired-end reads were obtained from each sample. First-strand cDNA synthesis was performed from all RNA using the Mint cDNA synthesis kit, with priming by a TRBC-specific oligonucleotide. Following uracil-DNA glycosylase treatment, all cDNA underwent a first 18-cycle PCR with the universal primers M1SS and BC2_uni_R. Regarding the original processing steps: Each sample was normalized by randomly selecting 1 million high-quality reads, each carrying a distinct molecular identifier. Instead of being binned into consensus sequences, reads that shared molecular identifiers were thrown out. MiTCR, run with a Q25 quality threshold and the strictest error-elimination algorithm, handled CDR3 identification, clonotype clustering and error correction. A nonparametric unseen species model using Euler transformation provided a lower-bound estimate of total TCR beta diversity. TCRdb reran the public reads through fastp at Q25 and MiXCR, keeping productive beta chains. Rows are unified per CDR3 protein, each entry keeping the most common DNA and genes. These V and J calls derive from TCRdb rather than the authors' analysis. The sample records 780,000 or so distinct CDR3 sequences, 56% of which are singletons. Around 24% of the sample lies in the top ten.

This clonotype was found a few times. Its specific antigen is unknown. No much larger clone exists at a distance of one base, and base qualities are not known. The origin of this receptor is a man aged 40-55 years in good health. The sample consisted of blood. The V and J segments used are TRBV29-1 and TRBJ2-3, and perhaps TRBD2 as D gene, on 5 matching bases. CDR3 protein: CSAPTTRGEDTQYF. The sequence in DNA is TGCAGCGCGCCGACTACGCGAGGAGAAGATACGCAGTATTTT.